These T cell receptor beta chains were read from a single sample in a study of HIV-infected patients and healthy controls. TCRdb reanalysed the 5' RACE reads using MiXCR and keeps one entry per CDR3 protein. This table has around 58,000 distinct CDR3 sequences, 15% to 20% appearing once. Sequencing input: CD4+ T cells from blood. These receptors all come from a human donor in good health. Each CDR3 is given with its conserved first and last residue. D genes are given only for firm matches. Not every row has a clone size; where given, it reads once, few, many or a size class.

D gene | clone size | J gene | V gene | CDR3 DNA | CDR3 protein
. | . | TRBJ2-5 | TRBV20-1 | TGCAGTGCTGTGGGGGAGACCCAGTACTTC | CSAVGETQYF
. | . | TRBJ1-1 | TRBV20-1 | TGCAGTGTTTGTCGTTCCGCAGGGTGCACTGAAGCTTTCTTT | CSVCRSAGCTEAFF
. | many | TRBJ1-5 | TRBV4-2 | TGTGCCAGCAGCCAACGGACGGAGGATAGCAATCAGCCCCAGCATTTT | CASSQRTEDSNQPQHF
TRBD1 | . | TRBJ2-4 | TRBV27 | TGTGCCAGCAGTTTAACGACAGGGCGAGGCAAAAACATTCAGTACTTC | CASSLTTGRGKNIQYF
. | once | TRBJ2-7 | TRBV5-4 | TGTGCCAGCAGCTTGGGGGGAGAAGGATACGAGCAGTACTTC | CASSLGGEGYEQYF
TRBD1 | . | TRBJ2-4 | TRBV19 | TGTGCCAGTATAGGGACAGGAGGGAAAAACATTCAGTACTTC | CASIGTGGKNIQYF
. | medium-sized | TRBJ2-3 | TRBV29-1 | TGCAGCGTTGTACAGGGAGGAGATACGCAGTATTTT | CSVVQGGDTQYF
. | few | TRBJ2-3 | TRBV10-3 | TGTGCCATCAGTGAGTCGGCTAGCGGCACAGATACGCAGTATTTT | CAISESASGTDTQYF
. | . | TRBJ2-3 | TRBV10-3 | TGTGCCATTAGTCCCGGGACAGATACGCAGTATTTT | CAISPGTDTQYF
TRBD2 | many | TRBJ2-7 | TRBV20-1 | TGCAGTGCTTCAAATCCGGGACTAGCCAACTACGAGCAGTACTTC | CSASNPGLANYEQYF
TRBD2 | . | TRBJ2-6 | TRBV7-3 | TGTGCCAGCAGCTTAACGCCCACTAGCGGGGACTCTGGGGCCAACGTCCTGACTTTC | CASSLTPTSGDSGANVLTF
TRBD2 | . | TRBJ2-5 | TRBV5-1 | TGCGCCAGCAGCCGGACTAGCGGCCAAGAGACCCAGTACTTC | CASSRTSGQETQYF
. | . | TRBJ2-7 | TRBV29-1 | TGCAGCGCCGTAGGACACGACTACGAGCAGTACTTC | CSAVGHDYEQYF
. | few | TRBJ2-4 | TRBV3-1 | TGTGCCAGCAGCCTAACCGGGACTCTATCCAACATTCAGTACTTC | CASSLTGTLSNIQYF
. | many | TRBJ2-1 | TRBV4-2 | TGTGCCAGCAGACCAACCTCAGCCCTCTCCTACAATGAGCAGTTCTTC | CASRPTSALSYNEQFF
. | . | TRBJ2-3 | TRBV27 | TGTGCCAGCAGTTTACGCCTCCGTCCGATGACGGGGGAAGGGACAGATACGCAGTATTTT | CASSLRLRPMTGEGTDTQYF
. | . | TRBJ2-7 | TRBV18 | TGTGCCAGCTCACCACAGGGGGGGAGCTACTACGAGCAGTACTTC | CASSPQGGSYYEQYF
. | many | TRBJ2-3 | TRBV6-5 | TGTGCCAGCAGAGGAGGGGAAATGGGCACAGATACGCAGTATTTT | CASRGGEMGTDTQYF
TRBD2 | . | TRBJ2-3 | TRBV20-1 | TGCAGTGCACGAATAGCGGGAGTTACAGATACGCAGTATTTT | CSARIAGVTDTQYF
TRBD1 | . | TRBJ1-1 | TRBV20-1 | TGCAGTGCTCCAAGGGGCAGGGGGAAGGGTGAAGCTTTCTTT | CSAPRGRGKGEAFF
TRBD1 | . | TRBJ2-7 | TRBV28 | TGTGCCAGTTCGACAGGGTACTACGAGCAGTACTTC | CASSTGYYEQYF
. | . | TRBJ1-1 | TRBV25-1 | TGTGCCAGCAAGCCGCACATTGAAAACACTGAAGCTTTCTTT | CASKPHIENTEAFF
. | many | TRBJ1-1 | TRBV2 | TGTGCCAGCAGGGGAGGGGCTGAAGCTTTCTTT | CASRGGAEAFF
. | . | TRBJ2-5 | TRBV12-3/TRBV12-4 | TGTGCCAGCAGTTTCCAACGGGGGCTAAGGGAGACCCAGTACTTC | CASSFQRGLRETQYF
TRBD1 | few | TRBJ1-1 | TRBV13 | TGTGCCAGCAGACAGTTGTTGGACAGGGGAAGTATGGAGGCTTTCTTT | CASRQLLDRGSMEAFF
. | . | TRBJ1-4 | TRBV5-4 | TGTGCCAGCAGCTTAGACAATCCTGCAACTAATGAAAAACTGTTTTTT | CASSLDNPATNEKLFF
. | once | TRBJ2-1 | TRBV20-1 | TGCAGTGCTAGGGCGACCGAGACTAGGCCCTACAATGAGCAGTTCTTC | CSARATETRPYNEQFF
. | . | TRBJ2-2 | TRBV4-2 | TGTGCCAGCAGCCAAGGGCTGGAAACCGGGGAGCTGTTTTTT | CASSQGLETGELFF
. | many | TRBJ2-2 | TRBV6-6 | TGTGCCAGCAGTTACTCCCCGAACACCGGGGAGCTGTTTTTT | CASSYSPNTGELFF
TRBD2 | few | TRBJ2-3 | TRBV5-1 | TGCGCCAGCGGGCTAGCGGACTCCACAGATACGCAGTATTTT | CASGLADSTDTQYF
TRBD2 | many | TRBJ2-5 | TRBV20-1 | TGCAGTGCTAGAAGACTAGCGGGAGGGGGAGAGGAGACCCAGTACTTC | CSARRLAGGGEETQYF
. | few | TRBJ1-5 | TRBV20-1 | TGCAGTGCTAGACCCCCGGCAGGTAGCAATCAGCCCCAGCATTTT | CSARPPAGSNQPQHF
. | . | TRBJ2-7 | TRBV6-5 | TGTGCCAGCAGTGCCAGCGGACGAAGGGAGCAGTACTTC | CASSASGRREQYF
. | . | TRBJ2-5 | TRBV7-7 | TGTGCTAGCAGTCCCTGGGCAGGGAGTAAAGAGACCCAGTACTTC | CASSPWAGSKETQYF
TRBD1 | . | TRBJ2-5 | TRBV28 | TGTGCCAGCAGTCGACAGGGGGCAACCCAAGAGACCCAGTACTTC | CASSRQGATQETQYF
TRBD1 | . | TRBJ2-2 | TRBV7-9 | TGTGCCAGCAGCTTAGGTCTAAGCCGACAGGGCGCGAACACCGGGGAGCTGTTTTTT | CASSLGLSRQGANTGELFF
. | few | TRBJ2-3 | TRBV5-4 | TGTGCCAGCAGCTGGTCTAGAGGGAAAGACCGAGATACGCAGTATTTT | CASSWSRGKDRDTQYF
. | . | TRBJ1-1 | TRBV12-3/TRBV12-4 | TGTGCCAGCAGTTTCGATGTGAACACTGAAGCTTTCTTT | CASSFDVNTEAFF
. | many | TRBJ1-1 | TRBV18 | TGTGCCAGCTCCCAGACAGAGAACACTGAAGCTTTCTTT | CASSQTENTEAFF
. | many | TRBJ2-1 | TRBV19 | TGTGCCAGTAGTACTGGGACTGGTGAGCAGTTCTTC | CASSTGTGEQFF
. | . | TRBJ1-1 | TRBV27 | TGTGCCAGCGCTCCGAACGGACGCAGCACTGAAGCTTTCTTT | CASAPNGRSTEAFF